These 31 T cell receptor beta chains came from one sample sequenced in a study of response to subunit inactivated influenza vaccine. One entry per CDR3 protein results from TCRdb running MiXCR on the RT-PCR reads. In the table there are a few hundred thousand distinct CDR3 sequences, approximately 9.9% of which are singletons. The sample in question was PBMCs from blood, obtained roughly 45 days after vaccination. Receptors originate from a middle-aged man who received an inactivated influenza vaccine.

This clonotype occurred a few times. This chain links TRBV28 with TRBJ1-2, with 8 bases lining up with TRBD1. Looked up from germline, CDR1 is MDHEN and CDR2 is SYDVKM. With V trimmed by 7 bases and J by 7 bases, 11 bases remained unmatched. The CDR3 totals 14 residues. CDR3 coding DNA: TGTGCCAGCACAGCAGGGGGCGTACAAAGTGGCTACACCTTC. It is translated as CASTAGGVQSGYTF.

In DNA, the CDR3 is TGTGCCAGCAGCTTAGCGTCGACAGGCTCCTCCAATCAGCCCCAGCATTTT. The encoded protein is CASSLASTGSSNQPQHF. This chain uses TRBV7-2 with TRBJ1-5; the D gene is possibly TRBD1 (6 bases). This CDR3 comprises 17 residues. V lost 0 bases and J 3 bases, leaving 15 bases between the germline ends. Germline V gene lookup returns CDR1 SGHTA and CDR2 FQGNSA.

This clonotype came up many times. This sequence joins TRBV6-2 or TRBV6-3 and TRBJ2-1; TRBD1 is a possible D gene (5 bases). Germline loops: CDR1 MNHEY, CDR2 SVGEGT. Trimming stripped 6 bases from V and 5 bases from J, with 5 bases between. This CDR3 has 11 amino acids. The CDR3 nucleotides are TGTGCCAGCAGCAGGGACAATGAGCAGTTCTTC. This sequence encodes CASSRDNEQFF.

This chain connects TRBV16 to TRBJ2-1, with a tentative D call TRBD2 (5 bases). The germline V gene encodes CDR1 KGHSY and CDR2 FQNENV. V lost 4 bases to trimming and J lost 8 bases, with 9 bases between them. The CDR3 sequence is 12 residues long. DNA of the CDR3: TGTGCCAGCAGCCTACCGGGGTATGAGCAGTTCTTC. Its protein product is CASSLPGYEQFF.

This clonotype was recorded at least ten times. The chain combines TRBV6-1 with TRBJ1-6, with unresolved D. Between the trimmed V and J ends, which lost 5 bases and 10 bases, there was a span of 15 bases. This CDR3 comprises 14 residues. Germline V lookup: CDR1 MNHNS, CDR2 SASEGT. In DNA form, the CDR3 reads TGTGCCAGCAGTACCGGACGGGCGCCCTCACCCCTCCACTTT. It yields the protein CASSTGRAPSPLHF.

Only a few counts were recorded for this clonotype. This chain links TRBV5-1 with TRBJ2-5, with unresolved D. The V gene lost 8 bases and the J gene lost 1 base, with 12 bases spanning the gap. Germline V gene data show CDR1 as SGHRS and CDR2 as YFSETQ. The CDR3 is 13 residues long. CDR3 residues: CASHSGIQETQYF. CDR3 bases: TGCGCCAGTCATTCAGGAATCCAAGAGACCCAGTACTTC.

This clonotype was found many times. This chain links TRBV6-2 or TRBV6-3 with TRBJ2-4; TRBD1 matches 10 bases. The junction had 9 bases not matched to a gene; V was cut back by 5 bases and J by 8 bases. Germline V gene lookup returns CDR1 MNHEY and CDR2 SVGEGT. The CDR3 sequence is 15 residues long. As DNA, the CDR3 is TGTGCCAGCAGTGTCTGGGACAGGGGTTTGGACATTCAGTACTTC. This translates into CASSVWDRGLDIQYF.

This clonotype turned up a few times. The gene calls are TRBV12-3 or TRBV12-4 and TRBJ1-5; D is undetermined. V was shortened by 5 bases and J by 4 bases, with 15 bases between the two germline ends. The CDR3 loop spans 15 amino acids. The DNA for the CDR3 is TGTGCCAGCAGTCCCCACCTACTCCCGAATCAGCCCCAGCATTTT. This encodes CASSPHLLPNQPQHF.

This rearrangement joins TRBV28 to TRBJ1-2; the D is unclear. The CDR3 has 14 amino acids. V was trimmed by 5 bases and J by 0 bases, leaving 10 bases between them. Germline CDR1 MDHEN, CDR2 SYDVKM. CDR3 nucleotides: TGTGCCAGCAGTCCACTTGGATCTAACTATGGCTACACCTTC. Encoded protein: CASSPLGSNYGYTF.

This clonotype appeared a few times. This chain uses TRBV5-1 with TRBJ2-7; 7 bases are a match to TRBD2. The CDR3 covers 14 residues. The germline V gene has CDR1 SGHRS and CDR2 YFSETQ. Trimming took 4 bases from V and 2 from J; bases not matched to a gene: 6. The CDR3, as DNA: TGCGCCAGCAGCATGGGGACTATCACCTACGAGCAGTACTTC. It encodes CASSMGTITYEQYF.

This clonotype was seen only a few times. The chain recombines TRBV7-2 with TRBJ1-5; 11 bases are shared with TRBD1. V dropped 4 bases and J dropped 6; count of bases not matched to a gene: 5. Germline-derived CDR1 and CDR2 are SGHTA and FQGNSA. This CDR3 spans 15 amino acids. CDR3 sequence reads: CASSSGTGGIQPQHF. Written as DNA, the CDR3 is TGTGCCAGCAGCTCCGGGACAGGGGGGATTCAGCCCCAGCATTTT.

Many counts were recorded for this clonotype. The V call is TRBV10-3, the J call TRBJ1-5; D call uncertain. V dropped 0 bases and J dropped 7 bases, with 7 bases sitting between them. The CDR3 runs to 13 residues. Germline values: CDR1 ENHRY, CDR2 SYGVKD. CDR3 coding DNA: TGTGCCATCAGTGAGTCCGTGACCCAGCCCCAGCATTTT. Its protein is CAISESVTQPQHF.

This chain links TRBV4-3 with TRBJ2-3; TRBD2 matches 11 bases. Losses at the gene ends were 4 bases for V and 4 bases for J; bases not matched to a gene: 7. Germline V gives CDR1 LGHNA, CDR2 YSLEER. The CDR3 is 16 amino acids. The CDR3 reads CASSLFSGGASDTQYF. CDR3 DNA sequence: TGCGCCAGCAGCCTTTTTAGCGGGGGGGCCTCAGATACGCAGTATTTT.

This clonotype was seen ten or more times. CDR3 in DNA: TGTGCCAGCAGTTACAGCGGAGGCCAAGAGACCCAGTACTTC. Residues: CASSYSGGQETQYF. V gene TRBV6-5 combines with J gene TRBJ2-5, with a tentative D call TRBD2 (5 bases). CDR3 size: 14 residues. Germline V lookup: CDR1 MNHEY, CDR2 SVGAGI. V lost 2 bases and J 1 base, leaving 8 bases between the germline ends.

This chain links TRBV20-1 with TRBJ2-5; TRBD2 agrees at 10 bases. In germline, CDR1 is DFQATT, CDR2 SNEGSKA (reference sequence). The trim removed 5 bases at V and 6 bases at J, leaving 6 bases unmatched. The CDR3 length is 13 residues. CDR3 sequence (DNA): TGCAGTGCTCCTAGCGGGAGTGGTAAGACCCAGTACTTC. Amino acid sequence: CSAPSGSGKTQYF.

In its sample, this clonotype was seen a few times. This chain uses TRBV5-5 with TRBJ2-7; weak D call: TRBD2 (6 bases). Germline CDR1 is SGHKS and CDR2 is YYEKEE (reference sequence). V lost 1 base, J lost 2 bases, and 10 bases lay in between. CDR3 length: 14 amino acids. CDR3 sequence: CASSLLGGPYEQYF. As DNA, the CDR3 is TGTGCCAGCAGCTTGTTGGGGGGACCCTACGAGCAGTACTTC.

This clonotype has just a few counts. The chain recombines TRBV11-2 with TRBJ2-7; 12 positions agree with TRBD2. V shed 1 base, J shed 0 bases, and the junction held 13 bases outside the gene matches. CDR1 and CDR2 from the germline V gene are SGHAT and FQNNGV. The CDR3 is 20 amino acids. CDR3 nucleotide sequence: TGTGCCAGCAGCTTAGGTCCTAGACTAGCGGGGGCGAACATCTCCTACGAGCAGTACTTC. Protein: CASSLGPRLAGANISYEQYF.

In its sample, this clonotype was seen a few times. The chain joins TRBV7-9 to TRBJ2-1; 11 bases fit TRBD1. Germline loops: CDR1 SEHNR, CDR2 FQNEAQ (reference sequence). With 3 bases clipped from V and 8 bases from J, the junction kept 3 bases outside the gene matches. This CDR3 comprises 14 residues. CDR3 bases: TGTGCCAGCAGCTTCCGGACAGGGGGCCATGAGCAGTTCTTC. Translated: CASSFRTGGHEQFF. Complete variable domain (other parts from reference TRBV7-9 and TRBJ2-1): DTGVSQNPRHKITKRGQNVTFRCDPISEHNRLYWYRQTLGQGPEFLTYFQNEAQLEKSRLLSDRFSAERPKGSFSTLEIQRTEQGDSAMYLCASSFRTGGHEQFFGPGTRLTVL.

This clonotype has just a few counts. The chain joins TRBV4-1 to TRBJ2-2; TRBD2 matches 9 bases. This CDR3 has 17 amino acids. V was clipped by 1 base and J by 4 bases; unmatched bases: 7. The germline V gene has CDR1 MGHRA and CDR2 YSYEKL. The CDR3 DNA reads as TGCGCCAGCAGCCAAGGCATAGCGGGGGTCGTCACCGGGGAGCTGTTTTTT. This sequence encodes CASSQGIAGVVTGELFF.

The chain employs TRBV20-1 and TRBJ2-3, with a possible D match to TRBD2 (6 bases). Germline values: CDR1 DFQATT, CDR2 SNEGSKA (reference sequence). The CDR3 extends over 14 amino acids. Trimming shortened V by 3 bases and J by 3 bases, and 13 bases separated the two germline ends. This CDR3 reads CSASRGSGTDTQYF. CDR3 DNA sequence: TGCAGTGCTAGTCGGGGGAGCGGGACAGATACGCAGTATTTT.

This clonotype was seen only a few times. This CDR3 is CASSSLGSYEQYF. The CDR3 bases are TGTGCCAGCAGCAGTCTGGGCTCCTACGAGCAGTACTTC. The rearrangement uses TRBV7-9 and TRBJ2-7; D unclear. Trimming pared 5 bases from V and 0 bases from J, leaving 8 bases between. The CDR3 length is 13 residues. The V gene's germline CDR1 is SEHNR and CDR2 FQNEAQ (reference sequence).

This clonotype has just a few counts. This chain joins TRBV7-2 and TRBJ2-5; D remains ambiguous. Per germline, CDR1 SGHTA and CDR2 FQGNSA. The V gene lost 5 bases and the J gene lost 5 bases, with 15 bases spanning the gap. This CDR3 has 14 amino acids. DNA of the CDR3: TGTGCCAGCAGCCCTTCCACCTTTTGGGAGACCCAGTACTTC. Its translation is CASSPSTFWETQYF. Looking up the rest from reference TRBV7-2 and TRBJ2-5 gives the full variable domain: GAGVSQSPSNKVTEKGKDVELRCDPISGHTALYWYRQSLGQGLEFLIYFQGNSAPDKSGLPSDRFSAERTGGSVSTLTIQRTQQEDSAVYLCASSPSTFWETQYFGPGTRLLVL.

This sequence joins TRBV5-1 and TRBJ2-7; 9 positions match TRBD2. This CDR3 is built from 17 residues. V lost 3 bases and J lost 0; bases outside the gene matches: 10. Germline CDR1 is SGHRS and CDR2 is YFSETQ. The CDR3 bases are TGCGCCAGCAGCTCCCGGGTTTCTAGCGGGAACTCCTACGAGCAGTACTTC. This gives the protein CASSSRVSSGNSYEQYF.

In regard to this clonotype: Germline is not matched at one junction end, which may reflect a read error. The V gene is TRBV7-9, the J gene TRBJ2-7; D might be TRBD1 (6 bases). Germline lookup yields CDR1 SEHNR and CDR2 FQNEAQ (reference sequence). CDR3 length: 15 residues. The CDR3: CASSTYSNRQEAHTF. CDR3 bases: TGTGCCAGCAGCACTTACTCCAATCGACAGGAGGCCCATACCTTC.

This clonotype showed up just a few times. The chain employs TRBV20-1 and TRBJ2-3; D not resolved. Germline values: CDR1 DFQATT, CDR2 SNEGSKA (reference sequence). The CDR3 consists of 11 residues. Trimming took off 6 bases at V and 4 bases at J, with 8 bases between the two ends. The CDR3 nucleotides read TGCAGTGCCGAGAACTCAGATACGCAGTATTTT. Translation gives CSAENSDTQYF.

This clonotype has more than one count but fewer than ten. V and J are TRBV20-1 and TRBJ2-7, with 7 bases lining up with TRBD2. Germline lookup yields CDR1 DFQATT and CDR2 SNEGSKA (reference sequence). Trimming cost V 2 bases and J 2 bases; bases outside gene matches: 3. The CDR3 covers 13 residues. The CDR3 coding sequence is TGCAGTGCTAGAAGCGGGGAGGCCTACGAGCAGTACTTC. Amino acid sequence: CSARSGEAYEQYF.

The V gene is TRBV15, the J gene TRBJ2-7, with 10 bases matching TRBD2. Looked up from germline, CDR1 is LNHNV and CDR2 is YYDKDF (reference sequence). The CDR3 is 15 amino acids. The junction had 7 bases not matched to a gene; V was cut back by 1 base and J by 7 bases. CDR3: CATSRVLAGEGEQYF. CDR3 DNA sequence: TGTGCCACCAGCAGAGTTCTAGCGGGGGAAGGTGAGCAGTACTTC.

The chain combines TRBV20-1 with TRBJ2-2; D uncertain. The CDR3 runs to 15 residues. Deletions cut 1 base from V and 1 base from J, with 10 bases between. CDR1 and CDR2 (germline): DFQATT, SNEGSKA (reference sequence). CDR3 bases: TGCAGTGCTAGAGCCGGAAACTTGAACACCGGGGAGCTGTTTTTT. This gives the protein CSARAGNLNTGELFF.

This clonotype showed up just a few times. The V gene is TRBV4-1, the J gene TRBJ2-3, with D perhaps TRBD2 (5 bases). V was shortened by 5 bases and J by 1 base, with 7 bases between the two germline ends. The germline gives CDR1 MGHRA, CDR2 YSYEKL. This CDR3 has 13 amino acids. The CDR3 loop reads CASSKAGTDTQYF. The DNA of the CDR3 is TGCGCCAGCAGCAAAGCGGGCACAGATACGCAGTATTTT.

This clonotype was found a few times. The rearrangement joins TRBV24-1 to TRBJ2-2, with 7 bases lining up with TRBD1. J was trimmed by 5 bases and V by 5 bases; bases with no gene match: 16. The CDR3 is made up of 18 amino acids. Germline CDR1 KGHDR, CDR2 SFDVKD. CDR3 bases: TGTGCCACCAGTGCGCTTCCAGGTGGGGGACAGAGGACCGGGGAGCTGTTTTTT. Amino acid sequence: CATSALPGGGQRTGELFF.

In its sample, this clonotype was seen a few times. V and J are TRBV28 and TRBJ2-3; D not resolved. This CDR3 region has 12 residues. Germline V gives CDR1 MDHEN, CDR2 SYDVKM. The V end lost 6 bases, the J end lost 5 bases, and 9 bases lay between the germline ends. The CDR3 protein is CASSQTRDTQYF. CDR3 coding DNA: TGTGCCAGCAGCCAAACAAGAGATACGCAGTATTTT.